The subject of this entry is one T cell receptor beta chain. Its specificity is unknown. This sample is drawn from a study of blood T cells in healthy people across ages. Overall study findings and caveats: Diversity estimates from one million T cells were considered underestimates.

J lost 4 bases, V lost 0 bases, and 11 bases had no gene match. CDR1 and CDR2 from the germline V gene are ENHRY and SYGVKD. CDR3 length: 17 residues. Alongside a J-beta primer mix, a sample-barcoded 5' primer served in a second PCR lasting roughly 6 to 12 cycles. A template-switch adaptor containing 12 random nucleotides labeled each cDNA molecule. MiXCR, run by TCRdb on the 5' RACE reads, gives a single entry per CDR3 protein. The sample has more than 1.4 million distinct CDR3 sequences, about 40% seen once. The TCR originated in a woman aged 18-35 years in good health. The chain uses TRBV10-3 and TRBJ2-7; 8 bases map to TRBD2. The sample consisted of blood. The CDR3 loop reads CAISESPGGGSPYEQYF. The CDR3 coding sequence is TGTGCCATCAGTGAGTCCCCGGGCGGGGGGAGTCCTTACGAGCAGTACTTC.